This TCR beta chain was documented in a study of T cell responses to AZD1222 COVID-19 vaccine. CDR3 length: 13 residues. Trimming removed 4 bases from V and 8 bases from J; junction bases left unmatched: 5. CDR1 is SGHRS, CDR2 YFSETQ, per germline. Data came from immunoSEQ multiplex PCR; TCRdb stores just in-frame clones and leaves some out. The sample yields 89,000 or so clones, 90% to 95% seen once. The source of this sequence is an adult who received the AZD1222 COVID-19 vaccine. Sequencing was performed on peripheral blood, taken 28 days after the second AZD1222 dose. This chain links TRBV5-1 with TRBJ1-2; TRBD1 agrees at 10 bases. The CDR3 DNA reads TGCGCCAGCAGCCAAGGACAGGGGGGAGGCTACACCTTC. Amino acid sequence: CASSQGQGGGYTF.